A single T cell receptor (beta chain) is shown here with its context. The antigen is not known. The data stem from a study of blood T cells in healthy people across ages. For the second PCR, which ran for 7 to 11 cycles, a sample-barcoded 5' primer and a J-beta primer mix were used. TCRdb recomputed calls from the 5' RACE reads with MiXCR, one row per CDR3 protein. The data contain roughly 1,800,000 distinct CDR3 sequences, around half of them seen just once; the ten biggest clones take up roughly 2.1%. Study findings and constraints: Comparison with aged donors showed that long-lived donors had more naive CD4+ cells and higher diversity.

CDR1 LGHNA and CDR2 YNFKEQ come from the germline V gene. The V and J ends lost 4 bases and 3 bases respectively, with 16 bases between them. The length of the CDR3 is 15 residues. Sequenced input: blood. The receptor's source is a woman aged 40 to 55 in good health. The chain combines TRBV4-2 with TRBJ2-7, with D unresolved. CDR3 coding DNA: TGTGCCAGCAGCCGGACCGAGCTACTGGTCTACGAGCAGTACTTC. Its protein is CASSRTELLVYEQYF.